Following are 29 T cell receptor beta chains from one sample sequenced in a study of cytomegalovirus exposure and HLA in healthy donors. Primers included in the PCR were 60 Vbeta and 13 Jbeta primers. Here immunoSEQ multiplex PCR was the method, and the copy in TCRdb shows in-frame clones only, minus some. This sample lists 130,000 or so clones; its ten largest clones have roughly 1.6%. The sequenced sample was PBMCs. The source is a woman aged 40 to 49 in good health and CMV-seronegative.

The V call is TRBV10-3, the J call TRBJ2-7; 10 bases align to TRBD2. The CDR3 contains 15 residues. CDR1 is ENHRY and CDR2 is SYGVKD in the germline V gene. The junction had 4 bases not matched to a gene; V was cut back by 2 bases and J by 3 bases. The CDR3 sequence: CAISETSGAIYEQYV. The CDR3, as DNA: TGTGCCATCAGTGAGACTAGCGGGGCGATCTACGAGCAGTACGTC.

The genes are TRBV7-9 and TRBJ2-7; D may be TRBD1 (5 bases). Germline lookup yields CDR1 SEHNR and CDR2 FQNEAQ (reference sequence). Trimming cost V 6 bases and J 2 bases, with 5 bases left between them. This CDR3 has 11 amino acids. The CDR3 DNA follows: TGTGCCAGCAGGACAGCCTACGAGCAGTACTTC. Translation: CASRTAYEQYF.

The CDR3 DNA sequence: TGTGCCAGCAGTGAAAACGGGGGCACTGAAGCTTTCTTT. Amino acids: CASSENGGTEAFF. The chain joins TRBV6-1 to TRBJ1-1, with D tentatively TRBD1 (5 bases). CDR3 length: 13 residues. V lost 2 bases and J 4 bases, leaving 8 bases between the germline ends. Germline V lookup: CDR1 MNHNS, CDR2 SASEGT.

V usage is TRBV19 and J usage is TRBJ2-7; 7 nucleotides agree with TRBD1. This CDR3 has 13 residues. In germline, CDR1 is LNHDA, CDR2 SQIVND (reference sequence). With V trimmed by 7 bases and J by 5 bases, 8 bases remained unmatched. CDR3 nucleotide sequence: TGTGCCAGTAAGACAGGGCCCTCTGACGAGCAGTACTTC. Amino acid sequence: CASKTGPSDEQYF.

The CDR3 sequence is CASSPIGGRGVTDTQYF. Here the CDR3 DNA reads TGTGCCAGCAGCCCTATCGGCGGGCGGGGTGTAACAGATACGCAGTATTTT. This chain connects TRBV11-2 to TRBJ2-3; D is possibly TRBD2 (6 bases). Germline V gene sequence: CDR1 SGHAT, CDR2 FQNNGV. This CDR3 region has 17 residues. The ends were cut back, 5 bases at V and 3 bases at J, with 21 bases in the middle.

This chain links TRBV28 with TRBJ1-2, with 9 bases aligning to TRBD1. Trimming at V came to 6 bases and at J to 2 bases, leaving 19 bases not matched to a gene. This CDR3 has 19 residues. Germline V gives CDR1 MDHEN, CDR2 SYDVKM. The CDR3 region is CASRTTSAWTGEMNYGYTF. The CDR3 DNA reads as TGTGCCAGCAGAACCACCTCCGCTTGGACAGGGGAGATGAACTATGGCTACACCTTC.

The chain recombines TRBV28 with TRBJ2-2, with D possibly being TRBD2 (5 bases). Germline assignment: CDR1 MDHEN and CDR2 SYDVKM. The ends were cut back, 5 bases at V and 1 base at J, with 14 bases in the middle. This CDR3 region has 16 residues. CDR3 in amino acids: CASSHLRLLNTGELFF. DNA of the CDR3: TGTGCCAGCAGTCACCTGAGACTATTGAACACCGGGGAGCTGTTTTTT.

The chain combines TRBV5-1 with TRBJ2-7, with 7 bases identical to TRBD1. From germline, CDR1 is SGHRS and CDR2 YFSETQ. This CDR3 contains 13 residues. The V segment lost 0 bases and the J segment 11 bases; nucleotides outside the gene matches: 8. The CDR3 nucleotides read TGCGCCAGCAGCTTGGAGGGGGCCCAATGGGAGTACTTC. Its protein is CASSLEGAQWEYF.

This chain joins TRBV6-5 and TRBJ2-2; 9 bases map to TRBD1. Germline CDR1 is MNHEY and CDR2 is SVGAGI. Trimming removed 8 bases from V and 3 bases from J; junction bases left unmatched: 4. The CDR3 runs to 14 residues. DNA for the CDR3: TGTGCCAGCGGCAGGGACAGGGACACCGGGGAGCTGTTTTTT. Protein sequence: CASGRDRDTGELFF.

This chain joins TRBV19 and TRBJ1-3; D remains ambiguous. Trimming shortened V by 1 base and J by 0 bases, and 7 bases separated the two germline ends. Germline CDR1 and CDR2: LNHDA and SQIVND (reference sequence). CDR3 length: 15 residues. CDR3 sequence reads: CASSIGRYSGNTIYF. The CDR3 DNA follows: TGTGCCAGTAGTATAGGGCGGTACTCTGGAAACACCATATATTTT.

V and J are TRBV6-6 and TRBJ1-2, with D possibly TRBD1 on 5 matching bases. The germline V and J ends were trimmed by 0 bases and 3 bases, with 11 bases remaining between them. Germline lookup yields CDR1 MNHNY and CDR2 SVGAGI (reference sequence). CDR3 length equals 15 residues. For the CDR3, the DNA is TGTGCCAGCAGTTACTCGAGTGCAGGGTACTATGGCTACACCTTC. This translates into CASSYSSAGYYGYTF.

The rearrangement links TRBV5-4 to TRBJ1-4; D unclear. Trimming cost V 0 bases and J 3 bases, with 9 bases left between them. The CDR3 runs 15 residues. Germline V lookup: CDR1 SGHNT, CDR2 YYREEE (reference sequence). CDR3 amino acids: CASSLAEDANEKLFF. As DNA, the CDR3 is TGTGCCAGCAGCTTGGCGGAGGATGCTAATGAAAAACTGTTTTTT.

This sequence joins TRBV6-4 and TRBJ1-2; D uncertain. The CDR3 totals 13 residues. V lost 2 bases to trimming and J lost 6 bases, with 10 bases between them. The germline CDR1 and CDR2 sequences are MRHNA and SNTAGT. The CDR3 region is CASSDIGGNGYTF. CDR3 nucleotides: TGTGCCAGCAGTGACATCGGAGGAAATGGCTACACCTTC.

The V call is TRBV6-5, the J call TRBJ1-2, with no clear D. Germline V CDR1 and CDR2: MNHEY, SVGAGI. The CDR3 spans 15 residues. The germline V and J ends were trimmed by 7 bases and 2 bases, with 17 bases remaining between them. DNA for the CDR3: TGTGCCAGCACCACCCCCGGGAGAGGCAACTATGGCTACACCTTC. It encodes CASTTPGRGNYGYTF.

V and J are TRBV20-1 and TRBJ2-5; no clear D. The V gene lost 6 bases and the J gene lost 2 bases, with 7 bases spanning the gap. This CDR3 has 11 amino acids. CDR1 and CDR2 (germline): DFQATT, SNEGSKA (reference sequence). The DNA of the CDR3 is TGCAGTGCGACACATCAAGAGACCCAGTACTTC. Residues: CSATHQETQYF.

The V call is TRBV28, the J call TRBJ1-5, with D hard to call. CDR1 is MDHEN and CDR2 is SYDVKM in the germline V gene. This CDR3 region has 12 residues. Trimming pared 5 bases from V and 5 bases from J, leaving 7 bases between. The CDR3 DNA is TGTGCCAGCAGTCCCGTCTATCAGCCCCAGCATTTT. Its protein is CASSPVYQPQHF.

The chain couples TRBV7-2 to TRBJ1-2, with 7 positions matching TRBD1. J gave up 8 bases and V 4 bases, and 10 bases lay outside the gene matches. The germline CDR1 and CDR2 sequences are SGHTA and FQGNSA. CDR3 length: 14 amino acids. The CDR3 loop is CASSSAHRGWGYTF. The CDR3 DNA reads as TGTGCCAGCAGCTCCGCACACAGGGGCTGGGGCTACACCTTC. The complete variable domain, with remaining parts taken from reference TRBV7-2 and TRBJ1-2, reads GAGVSQSPSNKVTEKGKDVELRCDPISGHTALYWYRQSLGQGLEFLIYFQGNSAPDKSGLPSDRFSAERTGGSVSTLTIQRTQQEDSAVYLCASSSAHRGWGYTFGSGTRLTVV.

The chain recombines TRBV10-3 with TRBJ1-2; TRBD1 matches at 7 bases. Germline V gives CDR1 ENHRY, CDR2 SYGVKD. J was trimmed by 0 bases and V by 0 bases; bases with no gene match: 4. CDR3 length equals 16 residues. Here the CDR3 reads CAISESQGQTNYGYTF. The DNA of the CDR3 is TGTGCCATCAGTGAGTCCCAGGGACAGACTAACTATGGCTACACCTTC.

The rearrangement joins TRBV7-9 to TRBJ1-1, with D tentatively TRBD1 (5 bases). V lost 0 bases, J lost 4 bases, and 12 bases lay in between. The CDR3 consists of 15 residues. CDR1 is SEHNR, CDR2 FQNEAQ, per germline (reference sequence). The CDR3 reads CASSLASGLSTEAFF. Here the CDR3 DNA reads TGTGCCAGCAGCTTAGCGTCAGGGTTGAGCACTGAAGCTTTCTTT.

As concerns this clone: Other DNA sequences in this sample translate to the same CDR3. J is TRBJ2-7 and V is TRBV2, with 10 bases matching TRBD1. This CDR3 has 14 residues. Germline CDR1 reads SNHLY; CDR2 reads FYNNEI. Trimming cost V 6 bases and J 1 base; bases outside gene matches: 3. The CDR3 sequence: CASSPGQGSYEQYF. The CDR3 DNA reads TGTGCCAGCAGCCCGGGACAGGGGTCCTACGAGCAGTACTTC.

This chain links TRBV9 with TRBJ2-7, with TRBD2 as a possible D gene (6 bases). Trimming left V 0 bases short and J 2 bases short, with 12 bases between. This CDR3 spans 15 amino acids. Germline CDR1 SGDLS, CDR2 YYNGEE. CDR3 amino acids: CASSVGGLGAYEQYF. CDR3 bases: TGTGCCAGCAGCGTAGGGGGACTCGGCGCCTACGAGCAGTACTTC.

The chain employs TRBV7-3 and TRBJ2-5, with 13 bases aligning to TRBD2. Germline V CDR1 and CDR2: SGHTA, FQGTGA. The CDR3 extends over 13 amino acids. V shed 8 bases, J shed 5 bases, and the junction held 2 bases outside the gene matches. CDR3 in DNA: TGTGCCAGCGGGACTAGCGGGGCGGAGACCCAGTACTTC. Translating gives CASGTSGAETQYF.

V is TRBV21-1 and J is TRBJ2-7; the table's D call TRBD1 went unverified against the DNA. TRBV21-1 is shown as a pseudogene. The CDR3 length is 12 residues. CDR3 sequence reads: CASRQTEDEQYV. The CDR3, as DNA: TGTGCCAGCAGACAGACAGAGGACGAGCAGTACGTC.

The chain carries TRBV9 and TRBJ1-3, with D maybe TRBD1 (5 bases). This CDR3 is 17 amino acids long. From germline, CDR1 is SGDLS and CDR2 YYNGEE. Trimming removed 0 bases from V and 0 bases from J, with 13 bases in between. The CDR3 loop reads CASSVGTGLGSGNTIYF. The DNA for the CDR3 is TGTGCCAGCAGCGTAGGAACGGGACTGGGCTCTGGAAACACCATATATTTT.

The rearrangement uses TRBV7-2 and TRBJ2-7; the D is unclear. The CDR3 consists of 13 residues. In germline, CDR1 is SGHTA, CDR2 FQGNSA. V lost 5 bases, J lost 0 bases, and 8 bases lay in between. CDR3 protein: CASSQRSSYEQYF. The CDR3 DNA is TGTGCCAGCAGCCAGAGGAGCTCCTACGAGCAGTACTTC.

The chain couples TRBV28 to TRBJ1-3; 8 bases are a match to TRBD1. Germline values: CDR1 MDHEN, CDR2 SYDVKM. V was clipped by 3 bases and J by 0 bases; unmatched bases: 7. The CDR3 is made up of 17 amino acids. The CDR3 coding sequence is TGTGCCAGCAGTTTGAACAGGGGGGCCCTCTCTGGAAACACCATATATTTT. Its protein is CASSLNRGALSGNTIYF.

The chain carries TRBV19 and TRBJ2-5, with D unclear. The DNA end is more similar to TRBJ2-7, so the J call may be wrong. The CDR3 spans 15 residues. Germline values: CDR1 LNHDA, CDR2 SQIVND (reference sequence). The CDR3 sequence: CASSVGTSKDYEQYF. The CDR3 nucleotides read TGTGCCAGTAGTGTCGGCACCAGTAAAGACTACGAGCAGTACTTC.

The gene calls are TRBV5-1 and TRBJ1-4; a weak D match, TRBD1 (5 bases). Trimming removed 5 bases at V and 5 bases at J, with 19 bases between. Looked up from germline, CDR1 is SGHRS and CDR2 is YFSETQ. This CDR3 is built from 16 residues. CDR3 sequence (DNA): TGCGCCAGCAGTGGCGGGACCCAACCAAACAATGAAAAACTGTTTTTT. This gives the protein CASSGGTQPNNEKLFF. Full variable domain (missing parts from reference TRBV5-1 and TRBJ1-4): KAGVTQTPRYLIKTRGQQVTLSCSPISGHRSVSWYQQTPGQGLQFLFEYFSETQRNKGNFPGRFSGRQFSNSRSEMNVSTLELGDSALYLCASSGGTQPNNEKLFFGSGTQLSVL.

Here the CDR3 DNA reads TGCAGCGCCCGGACTAGCGGGGGGGTAAGCTCCTACGAGCAGTACTTC. It yields the protein CSARTSGGVSSYEQYF. V is TRBV29-1 and J is TRBJ2-7; 15 bases align to TRBD2. The CDR3 consists of 16 residues. CDR1 SQVTM and CDR2 ANQGSEA come from the germline V gene. V lost 7 bases to trimming and J lost 0 bases; unmatched junction nucleotides: 7.